This T cell receptor (beta chain) was found in a study of a mutant IDH1 vaccine in newly diagnosed glioma. Measured with immunoSEQ multiplex PCR; TCRdb has only the in-frame clones, and not every one. The sample shows approximately 50,000 clones, around 86% of them seen only once. Notes on this clone: Its specificity is not known.

As for time point: week 47, end of study. The investigators gave 300 ug of mutant IDH1 20-mer peptide in each vaccine dose, together with topical imiquimod. The study's findings and limits: Immune responses arising from the vaccine appeared in about 95% of patients.

CDR3 length: 16 amino acids. Germline loops: CDR1 SNHLY, CDR2 FYNNEI. Trimming took 6 bases from V and 8 from J; bases not matched to a gene: 13. The specimen was PBMCs, collected from a glioma patient whose treatment included an IDH1 peptide vaccine. The genes are TRBV2 and TRBJ1-4; 9 bases are shared with TRBD1. The sequence came from a woman between 50 and 59 years old with glioma. The CDR3 here is CASSQTSGTGNEKLFF. The CDR3 DNA is TGTGCCAGCAGCCAAACTTCCGGGACAGGGAACGAAAAACTGTTTTTT.